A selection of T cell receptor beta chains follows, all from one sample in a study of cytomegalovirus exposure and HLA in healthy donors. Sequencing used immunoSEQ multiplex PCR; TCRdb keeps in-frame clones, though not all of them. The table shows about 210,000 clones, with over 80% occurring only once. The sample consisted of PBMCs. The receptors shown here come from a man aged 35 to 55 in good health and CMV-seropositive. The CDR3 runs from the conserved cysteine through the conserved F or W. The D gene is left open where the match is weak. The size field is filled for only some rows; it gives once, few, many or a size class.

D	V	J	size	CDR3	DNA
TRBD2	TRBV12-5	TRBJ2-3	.	CASGLVSRAGVGDTQYF	TGTGCTAGTGGTTTGGTATCTCGAGCGGGAGTAGGAGATACGCAGTATTTT
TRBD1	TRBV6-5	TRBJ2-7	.	CASSTVGQGSYEQYF	TGTGCCAGCAGTACCGTCGGACAGGGCTCCTACGAGCAGTACTTC
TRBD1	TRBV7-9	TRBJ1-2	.	CASSSRGTGDERGYTF	TGTGCCAGCAGCTCCAGGGGCACAGGGGACGAGCGAGGCTACACCTTC
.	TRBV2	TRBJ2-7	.	CASSDKGLYEQYF	TGTGCCAGCAGTGACAAGGGGCTCTACGAGCAGTACTTC
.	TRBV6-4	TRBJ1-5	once	CASSDPRGTQPQHF	TGTGCCAGCAGTGACCCAAGGGGGACTCAGCCCCAGCATTTT
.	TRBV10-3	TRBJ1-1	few	CAISGGNTEAFF	TGTGCCATCAGTGGAGGTAACACTGAAGCTTTCTTT
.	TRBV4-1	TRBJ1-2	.	CASSPERVNYGYTF	TGCGCCAGCAGCCCGGAGAGAGTAAACTATGGCTACACCTTC
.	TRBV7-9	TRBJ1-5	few	CSSSSSYQPQHF	TGTTCCAGCAGCTCGTCCTATCAGCCCCAGCATTTT
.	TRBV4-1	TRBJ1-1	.	CASSQDRGLGEAFF	TGCGCCAGCAGCCAAGATCGCGGTCTTGGCGAAGCTTTCTTT
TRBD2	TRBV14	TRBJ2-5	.	CASSPGVAGLAETQYF	TGTGCCAGCAGCCCCGGGGTAGCGGGCCTTGCGGAGACCCAGTACTTC
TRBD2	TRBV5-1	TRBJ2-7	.	CASTWGGEPFYEQYF	TGCGCCAGCACTTGGGGGGGGGAGCCCTTCTACGAGCAGTACTTC